This entry features one T cell receptor (beta chain) sequence. Antigen: not known. This sample stems from a study of cytomegalovirus exposure and HLA in healthy donors. The germline V gene encodes CDR1 MNHEY and CDR2 SMNVEV (reference sequence). The length of the CDR3 is 13 residues. Trimming removed 1 base from V and 5 bases from J, with 8 bases in between. The primer mix had 60 Vbeta and 13 Jbeta primers. TCRdb's copy holds only in-frame clones and misses some; the assay was immunoSEQ multiplex PCR. The listing records about 40,000 clones. Whole-study results and caveats: The study dropped some indistinguishable V segments, TRBV6-2 and TRBV6-3 among them. Based on reports, TCR beta sequences accurately predicted HLA-A and HLA-B alleles for most subjects. Researchers catalogued some 160 TCR beta chains as cytomegalovirus-associated.

V is TRBV27 and J is TRBJ1-1; D unresolved. The clonotype originates from a man aged 25-40 years in good health and CMV-seronegative. The sequenced sample was PBMCs. CDR3 loop: CASSLLGGTEAFF. DNA of the CDR3: TGTGCCAGCAGTTTATTGGGAGGGACTGAAGCTTTCTTT.